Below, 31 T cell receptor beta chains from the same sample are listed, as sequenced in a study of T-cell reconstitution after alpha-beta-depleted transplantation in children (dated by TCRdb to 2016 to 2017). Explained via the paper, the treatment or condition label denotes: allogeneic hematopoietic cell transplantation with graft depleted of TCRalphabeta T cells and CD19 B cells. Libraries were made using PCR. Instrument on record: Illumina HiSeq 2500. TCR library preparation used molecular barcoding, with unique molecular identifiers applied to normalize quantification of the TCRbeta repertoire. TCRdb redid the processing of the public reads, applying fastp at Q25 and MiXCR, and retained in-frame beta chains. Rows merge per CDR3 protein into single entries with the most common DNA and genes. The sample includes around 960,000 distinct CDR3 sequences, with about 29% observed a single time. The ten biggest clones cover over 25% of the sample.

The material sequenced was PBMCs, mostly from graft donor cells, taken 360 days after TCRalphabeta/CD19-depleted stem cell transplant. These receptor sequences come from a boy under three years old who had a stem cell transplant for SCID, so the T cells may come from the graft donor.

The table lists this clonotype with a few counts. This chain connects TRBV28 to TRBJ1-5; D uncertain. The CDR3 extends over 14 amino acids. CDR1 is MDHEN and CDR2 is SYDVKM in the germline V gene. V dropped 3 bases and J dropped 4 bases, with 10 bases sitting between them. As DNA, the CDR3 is TGTGCCAGCAGTTTTCGGCACTTTAATCAGCCCCAGCATTTT. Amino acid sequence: CASSFRHFNQPQHF.

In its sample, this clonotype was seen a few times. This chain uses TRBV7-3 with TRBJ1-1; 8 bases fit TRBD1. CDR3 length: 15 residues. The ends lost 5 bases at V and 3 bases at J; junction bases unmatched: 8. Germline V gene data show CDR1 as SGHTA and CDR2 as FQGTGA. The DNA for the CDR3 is TGTGCCAGCAGCCTGGACAGGGCGGGGCACACTGAAGCTTTCTTT. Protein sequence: CASSLDRAGHTEAFF.

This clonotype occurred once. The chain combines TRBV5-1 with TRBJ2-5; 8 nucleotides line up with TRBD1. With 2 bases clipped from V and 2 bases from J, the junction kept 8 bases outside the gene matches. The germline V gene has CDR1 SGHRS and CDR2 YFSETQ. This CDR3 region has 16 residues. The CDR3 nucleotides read TGCGCCAGCAGCTTCCCTTGGACAGGGCTACAAGAGACCCAGTACTTC. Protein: CASSFPWTGLQETQYF.

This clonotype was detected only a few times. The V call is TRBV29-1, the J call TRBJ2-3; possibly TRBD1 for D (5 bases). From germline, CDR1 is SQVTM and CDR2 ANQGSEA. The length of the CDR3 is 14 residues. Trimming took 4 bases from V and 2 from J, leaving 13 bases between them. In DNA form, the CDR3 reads TGCAGCGTTGTTACAGGCATCATCACAGATACGCAGTATTTT. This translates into CSVVTGIITDTQYF.

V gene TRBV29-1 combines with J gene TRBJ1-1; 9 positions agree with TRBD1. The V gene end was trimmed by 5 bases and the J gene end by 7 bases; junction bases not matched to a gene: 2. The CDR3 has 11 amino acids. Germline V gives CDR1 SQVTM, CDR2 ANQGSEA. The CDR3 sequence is CSVLTGGEAFF. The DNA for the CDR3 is TGCAGCGTTCTGACAGGGGGTGAAGCTTTCTTT.

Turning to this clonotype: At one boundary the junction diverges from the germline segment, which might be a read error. CDR3 sequence: CSARDNRVPYDEQFF. The CDR3 region has the DNA TGCAGTGCTAGAGATAACCGCGTTCCCTACGATGAGCAGTTCTTC. The chain has TRBV20-1 and TRBJ2-1; no clear D. CDR3 size: 15 residues. CDR1 and CDR2 from the germline V gene are DFQATT and SNEGSKA (reference sequence).

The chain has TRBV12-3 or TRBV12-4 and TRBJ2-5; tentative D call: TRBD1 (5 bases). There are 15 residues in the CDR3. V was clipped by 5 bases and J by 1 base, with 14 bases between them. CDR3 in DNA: TGTGCCAGCAGTAGTAGACAGACAACCCAAGAGACCCAGTACTTC. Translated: CASSSRQTTQETQYF.

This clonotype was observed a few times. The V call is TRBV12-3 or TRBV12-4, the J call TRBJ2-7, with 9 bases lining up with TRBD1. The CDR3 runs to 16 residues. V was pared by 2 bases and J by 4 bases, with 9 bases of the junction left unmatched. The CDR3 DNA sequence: TGTGCCAGCAGTTTACGGGACAGGGAGACCTGGTACGAGCAGTACTTC. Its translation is CASSLRDRETWYEQYF.

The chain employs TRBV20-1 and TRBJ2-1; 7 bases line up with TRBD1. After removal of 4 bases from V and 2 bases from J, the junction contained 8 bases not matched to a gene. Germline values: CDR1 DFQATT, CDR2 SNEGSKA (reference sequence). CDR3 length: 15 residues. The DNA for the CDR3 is TGCAGTGCTATGAAGGGGGCTAGCCCCTACAATGAGCAGTTCTTC. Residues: CSAMKGASPYNEQFF.

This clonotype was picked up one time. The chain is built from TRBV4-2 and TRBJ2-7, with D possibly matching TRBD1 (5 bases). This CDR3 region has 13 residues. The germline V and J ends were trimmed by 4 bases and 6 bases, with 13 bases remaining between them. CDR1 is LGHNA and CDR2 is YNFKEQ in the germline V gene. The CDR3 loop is CASSPGSRVEQYF. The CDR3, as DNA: TGTGCCAGCAGCCCAGGGTCACGGGTCGAGCAGTACTTC.

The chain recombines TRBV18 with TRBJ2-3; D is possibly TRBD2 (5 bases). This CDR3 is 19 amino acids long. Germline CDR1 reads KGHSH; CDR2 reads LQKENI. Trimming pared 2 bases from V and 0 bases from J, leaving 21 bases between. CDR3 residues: CASSPTLGDPRPSTDTQYF. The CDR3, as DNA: TGTGCCAGCTCACCAACGTTGGGAGACCCAAGGCCTAGCACAGATACGCAGTATTTT.

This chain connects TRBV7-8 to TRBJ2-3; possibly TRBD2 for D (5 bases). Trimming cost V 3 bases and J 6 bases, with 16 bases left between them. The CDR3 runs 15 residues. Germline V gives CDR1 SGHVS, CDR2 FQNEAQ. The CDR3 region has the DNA TGTGCCAGCAGCTTCTACCCGCGGGTGGTGGATACGCAGTATTTT. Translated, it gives CASSFYPRVVDTQYF. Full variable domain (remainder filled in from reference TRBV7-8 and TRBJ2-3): GAGVSQSPRYKVAKRGQDVALRCDPISGHVSLFWYQQALGQGPEFLTYFQNEAQLDKSGLPSDRFFAERPEGSVSTLKIQRTQQEDSAVYLCASSFYPRVVDTQYFGPGTRLTVL.

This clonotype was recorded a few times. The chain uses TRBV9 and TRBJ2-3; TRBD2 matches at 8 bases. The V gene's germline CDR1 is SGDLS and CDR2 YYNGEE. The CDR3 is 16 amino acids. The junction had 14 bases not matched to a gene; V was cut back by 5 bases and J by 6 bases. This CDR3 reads CASSYDWGAGADTQYF. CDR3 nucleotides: TGTGCCAGCAGTTACGACTGGGGAGCGGGGGCCGATACGCAGTATTTT.

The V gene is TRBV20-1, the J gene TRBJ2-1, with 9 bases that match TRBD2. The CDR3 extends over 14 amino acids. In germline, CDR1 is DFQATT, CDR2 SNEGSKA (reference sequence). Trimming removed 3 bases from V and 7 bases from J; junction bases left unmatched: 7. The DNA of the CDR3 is TGCAGTGCTAGTGGCGGGGGGGCGAGGAATGAGCAGTTCTTC. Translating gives CSASGGGARNEQFF.

The CDR3 sequence is CASSLRLNQRNTGELFF. The CDR3, as DNA: TGTGCCAGCAGCTTGAGGTTGAACCAGAGGAACACCGGGGAGCTGTTTTTT. The V call is TRBV5-6, the J call TRBJ2-2; D gene ambiguous. CDR1 and CDR2 from the germline V gene are SGHDT and YYEEEE. This CDR3 has 17 residues. Trimming left V 1 base short and J 1 base short, with 14 bases between.

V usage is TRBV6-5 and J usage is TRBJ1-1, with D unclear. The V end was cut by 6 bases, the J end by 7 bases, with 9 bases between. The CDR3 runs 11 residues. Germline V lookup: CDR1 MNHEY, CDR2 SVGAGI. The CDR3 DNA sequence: TGTGCCAGCAGGATGGGTCTTGAAGCTTTCTTT. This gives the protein CASRMGLEAFF.

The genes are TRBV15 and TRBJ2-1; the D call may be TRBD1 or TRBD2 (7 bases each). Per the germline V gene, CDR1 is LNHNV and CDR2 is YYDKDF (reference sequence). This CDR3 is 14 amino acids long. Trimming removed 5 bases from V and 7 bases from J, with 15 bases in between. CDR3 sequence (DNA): TGTGCCACCAGCGGGACTATGACAGGGAATGAGCAGTTCTTC. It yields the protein CATSGTMTGNEQFF.

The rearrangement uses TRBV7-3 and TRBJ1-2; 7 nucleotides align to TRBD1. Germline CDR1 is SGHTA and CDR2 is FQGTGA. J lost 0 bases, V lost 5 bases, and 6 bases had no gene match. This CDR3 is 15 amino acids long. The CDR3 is CASSVTGETNYGYTF. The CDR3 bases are TGTGCCAGCAGCGTTACAGGGGAGACTAACTATGGCTACACCTTC.

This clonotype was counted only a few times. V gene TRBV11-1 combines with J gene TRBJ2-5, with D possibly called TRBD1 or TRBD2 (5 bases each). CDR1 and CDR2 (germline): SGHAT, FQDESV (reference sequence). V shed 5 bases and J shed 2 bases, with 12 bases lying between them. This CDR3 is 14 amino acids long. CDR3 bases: TGTGCCAGCAGCCCGGGACGCACTCAAGAGACCCAGTACTTC. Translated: CASSPGRTQETQYF.

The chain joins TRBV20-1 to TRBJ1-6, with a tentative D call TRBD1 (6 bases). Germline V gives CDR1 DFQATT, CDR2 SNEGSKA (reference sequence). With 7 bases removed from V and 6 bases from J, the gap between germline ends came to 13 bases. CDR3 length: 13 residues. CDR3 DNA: TGCAGTGTAAAGGGGGATCCTAATTCACCCCTCCACTTT. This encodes CSVKGDPNSPLHF.

CDR3 in amino acids: CASSFLVGTYNEQFF. DNA for the CDR3: TGTGCCAGCAGCTTCTTAGTTGGGACCTACAATGAGCAGTTCTTC. The chain combines TRBV7-6 with TRBJ2-1; no definite D call. CDR1 and CDR2 from the germline V gene are SGHVS and FNYEAQ. There are 15 residues in the CDR3. Trimming cost V 3 bases and J 2 bases, with 11 bases left between them.

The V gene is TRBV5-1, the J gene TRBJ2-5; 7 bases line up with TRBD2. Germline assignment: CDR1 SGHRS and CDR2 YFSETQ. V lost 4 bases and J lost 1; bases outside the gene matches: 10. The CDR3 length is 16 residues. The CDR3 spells CASSPPGLGTQETQYF. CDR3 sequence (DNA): TGCGCCAGCAGCCCACCTGGACTAGGGACCCAAGAGACCCAGTACTTC.

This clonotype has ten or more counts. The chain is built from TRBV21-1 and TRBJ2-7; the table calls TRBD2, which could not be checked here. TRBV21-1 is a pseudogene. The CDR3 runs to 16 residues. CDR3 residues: CASSKNLRQGFYEQYF. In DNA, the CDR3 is TGTGCCAGCAGCAAAAATCTGCGGCAGGGATTCTACGAGCAGTACTTC.

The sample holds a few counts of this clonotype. The CDR3: CASSYYHQTSGAINEQFF. The DNA for the CDR3 is TGTGCCAGCAGTTACTACCACCAGACTAGCGGGGCCATCAATGAGCAGTTCTTC. The chain couples TRBV6-5 to TRBJ2-1, with 11 bases fitting TRBD2. Germline loops: CDR1 MNHEY, CDR2 SVGAGI. This CDR3 spans 18 amino acids. Losses at the gene ends were 1 base for V and 6 bases for J; bases not matched to a gene: 11.

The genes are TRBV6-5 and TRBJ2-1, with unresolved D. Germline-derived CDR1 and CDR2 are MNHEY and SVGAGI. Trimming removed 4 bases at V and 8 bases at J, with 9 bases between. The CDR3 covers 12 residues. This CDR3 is CASSSAQDEQFF. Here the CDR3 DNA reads TGTGCCAGCAGTTCCGCCCAGGATGAGCAGTTCTTC.

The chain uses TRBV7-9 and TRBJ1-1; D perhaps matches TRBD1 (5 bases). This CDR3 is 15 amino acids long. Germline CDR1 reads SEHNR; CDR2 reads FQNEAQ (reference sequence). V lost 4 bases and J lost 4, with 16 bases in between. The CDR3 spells CASSSRRELGTEAFF. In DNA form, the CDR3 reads TGTGCCAGCAGCTCCCGCAGGGAGTTGGGCACTGAAGCTTTCTTT.

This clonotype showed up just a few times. The CDR3 sequence is CASSFDRRMYQETQYF. CDR3 DNA: TGCGCCAGCAGCTTCGACCGGAGAATGTACCAAGAGACCCAGTACTTC. The chain employs TRBV5-1 and TRBJ2-5, with D hard to call. The CDR3 loop spans 16 amino acids. The V end lost 2 bases, the J end lost 0 bases, and 14 bases lay between the germline ends. Germline values: CDR1 SGHRS, CDR2 YFSETQ.

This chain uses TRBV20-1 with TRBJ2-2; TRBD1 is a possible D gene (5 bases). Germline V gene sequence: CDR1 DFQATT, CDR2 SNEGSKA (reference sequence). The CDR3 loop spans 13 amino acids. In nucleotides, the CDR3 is TGCAGCGTCCGACAGATCTACACCGGGGAGCTGTTTTTT. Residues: CSVRQIYTGELFF.

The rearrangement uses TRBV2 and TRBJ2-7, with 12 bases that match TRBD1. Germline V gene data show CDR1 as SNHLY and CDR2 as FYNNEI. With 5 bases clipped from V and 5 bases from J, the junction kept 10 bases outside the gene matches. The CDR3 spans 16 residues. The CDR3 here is CASSFSWDRGRDEQYF. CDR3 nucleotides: TGTGCCAGCAGTTTCTCATGGGACAGGGGGCGAGACGAGCAGTACTTC.

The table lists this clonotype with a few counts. The CDR3 nucleotides read TGCGCCAGCAGCAAGGGACTAGCGCGGGAGCAGTACTTC. Protein product: CASSKGLAREQYF. The V gene is TRBV5-1, the J gene TRBJ2-7; 10 nucleotides align to TRBD2. Looked up from germline, CDR1 is SGHRS and CDR2 is YFSETQ. With 4 bases clipped from V and 7 bases from J, the junction kept 5 bases outside the gene matches. The CDR3 spans 13 residues.

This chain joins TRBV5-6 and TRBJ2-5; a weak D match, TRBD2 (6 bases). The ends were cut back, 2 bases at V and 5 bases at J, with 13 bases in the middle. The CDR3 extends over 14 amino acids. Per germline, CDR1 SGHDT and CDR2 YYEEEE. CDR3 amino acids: CASSLNFGGETQYF. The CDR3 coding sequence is TGTGCCAGCAGCTTAAACTTTGGGGGGGAGACCCAGTACTTC.